The clone carrying this TCR beta chain was counted only a few times. The target antigen is unknown. This CDR3 region has 18 residues. Trimming took off 5 bases at V and 0 bases at J, with 20 bases between the two ends. This record belongs to a study of T-cell reconstitution after alpha-beta-depleted transplantation in children. Notes on the study in general: By one year post-transplant, T-cell counts and diversity largely arose from T cells that were newly produced.

Preparation of the TCRbeta library used unique molecular identifiers. One entry per CDR3 protein results from TCRdb running MiXCR on the PCR reads. The data contain over 200,000 distinct CDR3 sequences, approximately 17% of them singletons. The V call is TRBV12-3 or TRBV12-4, the J call TRBJ2-1; D is perhaps TRBD1 (5 bases). This clonotype originated in a male patient aged 2-10 years who had a stem cell transplant for acute lymphoblastic leukemia, so the T cells may come from the graft donor. Sequenced here: PBMCs, mostly from graft donor cells, sampled 360 days after TCRalphabeta/CD19-depleted stem cell transplant. The CDR3 loop reads CASSPTAHANSSYNEQFF. In DNA, the CDR3 is TGTGCCAGCAGTCCGACAGCGCATGCCAATAGCTCCTACAATGAGCAGTTCTTC.